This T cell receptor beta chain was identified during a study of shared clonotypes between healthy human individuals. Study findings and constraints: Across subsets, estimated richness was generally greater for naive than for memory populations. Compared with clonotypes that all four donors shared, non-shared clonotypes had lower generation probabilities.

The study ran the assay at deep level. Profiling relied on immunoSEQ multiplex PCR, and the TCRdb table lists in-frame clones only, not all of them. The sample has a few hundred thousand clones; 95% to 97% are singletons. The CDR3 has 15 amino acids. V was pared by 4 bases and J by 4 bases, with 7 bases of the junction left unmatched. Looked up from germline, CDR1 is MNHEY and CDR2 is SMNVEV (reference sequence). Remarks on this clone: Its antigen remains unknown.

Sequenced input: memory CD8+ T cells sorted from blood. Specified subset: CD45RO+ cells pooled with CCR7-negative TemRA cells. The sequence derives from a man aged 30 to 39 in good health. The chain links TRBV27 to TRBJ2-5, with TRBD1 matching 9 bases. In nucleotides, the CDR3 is TGTGCCAGCAGTTCCAACACGGGACAGGGAGAGACCCAGTACTTC. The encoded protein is CASSSNTGQGETQYF.